This entry is about one TCR beta chain. What it recognizes is unknown. One junction end disagrees with the germline gene, perhaps due to a read error. TCR alpha and TCR beta cDNA libraries carrying sample barcodes and UMIs were produced by 5'RACE using constant-segment primers. Each CDR3 protein is one row after TCRdb ran MiXCR on the 5' RACE reads. The sample yields about 180,000 distinct CDR3 sequences, 16% seen once. CDR1 is DFQATT and CDR2 is SNEGSKA in the germline V gene (reference sequence). The CDR3 is 17 amino acids. The data stem from a study of T-cell memory formation after mild COVID-19. Regarding the study as a whole: Clones that contracted clustered mainly in CM and EM if CD4+ and in EMRA if CD8+. CD4/CD8 balance held among clones contracting day 15 to 85, and later expanders leaned CD4+.

The source material was PBMCs or a T cell subset sorted from them (not recorded which). The chain recombines TRBV20-1 with TRBJ2-5, with 13 bases aligning to TRBD2. The sequence came from an adult woman who had mild COVID-19 (a few samples of this study predate the infection). Cell type and time point are not known. CDR3 residues: CSDRELAGGQVKETQYF. DNA of the CDR3: TGCAGTGATAGAGAACTAGCGGGGGGGCAGGTGAAGGAGACCCAGTACTTC.